Described below is a single T cell receptor beta chain sequence and its context. This clonotype was seen more than once but under ten times. Which antigen it targets is not known. Base qualities are missing; no much larger clone stands one base away. This record belongs to a study of T cell repertoires in cytomegalovirus infection (dated by TCRdb to about 2019). With regard to the full study: Because public TCR beta signatures pointed to carriage of CMV infection together with the matching HLA type, the HLA type of each donor mattered for the analysis. Points the paper makes about the study in general: The ex vivo response was dominated by HLA-C-restricted CMV-specific TCR beta clonotypes, and the single most frequent clonotype in two of eight donors was supplied by these HLA-C-restricted clonotypes. In both this cohort and an independent roughly 350-donor cohort, the cumulative frequency of public TCR beta family members distinguished carriers of CMV infection plus the relevant HLA type.

The V and J ends are trimmed by 3 bases and 6 bases, leaving 8 bases between them. There are 12 amino acids in the CDR3, from cysteine to phenylalanine inclusive. Here the CDR3 DNA is all that survives: 36 bases in frame from base 1. CDR1 and CDR2, per the germline V gene, are MNHEY and SVGEGT. Sequenced on an Illumina HiSeq 1500. Clones were called with MiXCR by TCRdb after fastp trimmed the public reads at Q25, and only in-frame beta chains were retained. A single entry per CDR3 protein holds the most common genes and DNA from its merged rows. This sample holds about 400,000 distinct CDR3 sequences; around 18% were observed only once. Less than 9.5% of the sample rests with the top ten.

Recombination linked TRBV6-2 or TRBV6-3 to TRBJ1-1; no confident D gene assignment can be made. The clonotype comes from a human donor in good health (CMV status not recorded). Some clones in this sample may be carry-over from other donors' samples. The sample was PBMCs. Here the CDR3 is given as CASSYATSEAFF. The DNA sequence is given as TGTGCCAGCAGTTATGCGACATCTGAAGCTTTCTTT.